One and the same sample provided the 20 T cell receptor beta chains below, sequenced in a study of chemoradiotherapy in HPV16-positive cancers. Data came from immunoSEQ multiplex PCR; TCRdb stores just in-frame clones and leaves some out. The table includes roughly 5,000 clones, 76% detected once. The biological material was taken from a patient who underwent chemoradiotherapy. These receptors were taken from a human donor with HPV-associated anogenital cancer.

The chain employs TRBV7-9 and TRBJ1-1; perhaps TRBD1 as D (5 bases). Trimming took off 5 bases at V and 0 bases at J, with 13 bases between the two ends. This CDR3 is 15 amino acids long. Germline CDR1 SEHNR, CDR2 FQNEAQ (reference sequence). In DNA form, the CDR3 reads TGTGCCAGCAGCCGGTCGGGGGGAGTGAACACTGAAGCTTTCTTT. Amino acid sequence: CASSRSGGVNTEAFF.

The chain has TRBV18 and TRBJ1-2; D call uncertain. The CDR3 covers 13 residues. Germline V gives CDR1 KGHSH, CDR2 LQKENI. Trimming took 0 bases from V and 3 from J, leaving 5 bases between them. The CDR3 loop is CASSPPADYGYTF. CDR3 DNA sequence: TGTGCCAGCTCACCACCAGCAGACTATGGCTACACCTTC. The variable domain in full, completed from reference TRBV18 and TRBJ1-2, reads NAGVMQNPRHLVRRRGQEARLRCSPMKGHSHVYWYRQLPEEGLKFMVYLQKENIIDESGMPKERFSAEFPKEGPSILRIQQVVRGDSAAYFCASSPPADYGYTFGSGTRLTVV.

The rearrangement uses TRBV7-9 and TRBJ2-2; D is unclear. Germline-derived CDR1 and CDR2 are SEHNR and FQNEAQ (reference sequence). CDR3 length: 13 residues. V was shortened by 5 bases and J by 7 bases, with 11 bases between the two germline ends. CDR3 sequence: CASSPTPNGELFF. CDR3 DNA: TGTGCCAGCAGCCCGACTCCTAACGGGGAGCTGTTTTTT.

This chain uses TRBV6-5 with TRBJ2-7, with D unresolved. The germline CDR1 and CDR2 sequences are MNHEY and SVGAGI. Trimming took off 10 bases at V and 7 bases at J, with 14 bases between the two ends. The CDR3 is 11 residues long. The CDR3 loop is CATSSVGEQYF. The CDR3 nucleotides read TGTGCCACGTCCTCGGTTGGAGAGCAGTACTTC.

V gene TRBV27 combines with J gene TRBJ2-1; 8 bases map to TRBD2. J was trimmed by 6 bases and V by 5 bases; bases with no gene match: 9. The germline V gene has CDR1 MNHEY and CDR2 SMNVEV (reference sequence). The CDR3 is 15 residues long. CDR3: CASSPPGLGANEQFF. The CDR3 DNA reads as TGTGCCAGCAGTCCACCGGGACTAGGTGCCAATGAGCAGTTCTTC.

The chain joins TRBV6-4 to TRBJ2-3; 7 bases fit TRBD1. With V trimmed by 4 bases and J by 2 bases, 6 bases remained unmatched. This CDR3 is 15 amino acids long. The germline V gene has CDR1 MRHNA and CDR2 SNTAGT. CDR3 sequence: CASSVGQSLTDTQYF. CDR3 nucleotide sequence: TGTGCCAGCAGTGTGGGACAGAGCCTCACAGATACGCAGTATTTT.

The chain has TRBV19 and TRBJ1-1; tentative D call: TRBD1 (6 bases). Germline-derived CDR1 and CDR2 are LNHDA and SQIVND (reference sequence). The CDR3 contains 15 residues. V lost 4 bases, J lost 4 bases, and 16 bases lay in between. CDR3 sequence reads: CASSTRRGGITEAFF. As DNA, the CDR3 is TGTGCCAGTAGTACCCGCAGGGGTGGGATCACTGAAGCTTTCTTT.

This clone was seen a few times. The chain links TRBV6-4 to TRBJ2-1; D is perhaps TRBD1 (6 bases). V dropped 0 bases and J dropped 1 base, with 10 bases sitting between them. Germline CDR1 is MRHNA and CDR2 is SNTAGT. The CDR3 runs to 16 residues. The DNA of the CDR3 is TGTGCCAGCAGTGACTCGAGCACAGGGTCCTACAATGAGCAGTTCTTC. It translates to CASSDSSTGSYNEQFF.

CDR3 loop: CASSINARVPEAFF. The CDR3 nucleotides read TGTGCCAGTAGTATAAACGCGAGAGTCCCTGAAGCTTTCTTT. The chain employs TRBV19 and TRBJ1-1; D uncertain. The V end was cut by 2 bases, the J end by 6 bases, with 13 bases between. There are 14 residues in the CDR3. The V gene's germline CDR1 is LNHDA and CDR2 SQIVND (reference sequence).

The CDR3 DNA sequence: TGTGCCAGCAGCTTAGACCGACCGGGACTTAGACGGCCGACCCAGTACTTC. This encodes CASSLDRPGLRRPTQYF. This chain joins TRBV11-3 and TRBJ2-5; maybe TRBD2 (6 bases). Trimming shortened V by 0 bases and J by 7 bases, and 21 bases separated the two germline ends. Germline V gene sequence: CDR1 SGHNT, CDR2 YENEEA. The CDR3 is made up of 17 amino acids.

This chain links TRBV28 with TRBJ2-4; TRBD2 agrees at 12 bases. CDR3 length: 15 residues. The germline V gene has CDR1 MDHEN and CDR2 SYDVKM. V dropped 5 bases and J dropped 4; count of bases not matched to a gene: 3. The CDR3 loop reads CASSLAGGMKNIQYF. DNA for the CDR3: TGTGCCAGCAGTCTAGCGGGGGGGATGAAAAACATTCAGTACTTC.

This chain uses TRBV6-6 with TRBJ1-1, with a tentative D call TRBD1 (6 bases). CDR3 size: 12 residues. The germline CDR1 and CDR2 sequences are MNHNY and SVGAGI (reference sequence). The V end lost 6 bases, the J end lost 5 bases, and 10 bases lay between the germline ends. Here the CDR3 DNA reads TGTGCCAGCAGCCCCCAGGGGACTGAAGCTTTCTTT. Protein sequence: CASSPQGTEAFF.

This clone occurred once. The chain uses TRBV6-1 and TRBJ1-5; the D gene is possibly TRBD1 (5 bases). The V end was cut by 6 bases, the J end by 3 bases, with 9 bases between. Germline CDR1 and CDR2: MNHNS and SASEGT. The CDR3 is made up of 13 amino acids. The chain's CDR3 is CASRGGPNQPQHF. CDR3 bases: TGTGCCAGCAGGGGGGGACCCAATCAGCCCCAGCATTTT.

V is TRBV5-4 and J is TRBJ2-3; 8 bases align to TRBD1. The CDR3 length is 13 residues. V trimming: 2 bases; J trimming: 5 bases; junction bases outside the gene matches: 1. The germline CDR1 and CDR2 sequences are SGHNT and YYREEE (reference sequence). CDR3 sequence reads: CASSFTGGDTQYF. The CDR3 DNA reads TGTGCCAGCAGCTTCACAGGGGGAGATACGCAGTATTTT.

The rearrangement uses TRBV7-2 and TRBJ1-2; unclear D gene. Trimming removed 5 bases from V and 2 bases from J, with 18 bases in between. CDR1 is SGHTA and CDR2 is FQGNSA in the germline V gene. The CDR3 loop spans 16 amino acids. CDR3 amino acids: CASSEPTPQGNYGYTF. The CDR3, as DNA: TGTGCCAGCAGCGAACCGACCCCACAAGGGAACTATGGCTACACCTTC.

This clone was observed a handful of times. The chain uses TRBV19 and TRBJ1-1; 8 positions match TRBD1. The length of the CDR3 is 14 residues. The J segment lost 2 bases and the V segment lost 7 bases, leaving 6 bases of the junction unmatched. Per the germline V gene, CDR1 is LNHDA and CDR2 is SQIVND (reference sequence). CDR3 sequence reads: CASIDRGGNTEAFF. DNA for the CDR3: TGTGCCAGTATTGACAGGGGAGGAAACACTGAAGCTTTCTTT.

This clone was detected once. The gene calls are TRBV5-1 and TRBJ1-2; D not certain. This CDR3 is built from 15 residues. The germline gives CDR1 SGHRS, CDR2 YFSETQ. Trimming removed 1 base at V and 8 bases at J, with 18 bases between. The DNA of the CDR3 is TGCGCCAGCAGCTTGAAGTTTGGGCCGGCCGGGGGCTACACCTTC. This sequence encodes CASSLKFGPAGGYTF.

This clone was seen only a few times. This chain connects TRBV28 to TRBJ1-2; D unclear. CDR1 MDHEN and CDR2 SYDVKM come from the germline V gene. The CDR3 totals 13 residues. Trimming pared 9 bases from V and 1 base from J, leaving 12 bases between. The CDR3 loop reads CASRRTFNYGYTF. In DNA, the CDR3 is TGTGCCAGTAGACGGACCTTTAACTATGGCTACACCTTC.

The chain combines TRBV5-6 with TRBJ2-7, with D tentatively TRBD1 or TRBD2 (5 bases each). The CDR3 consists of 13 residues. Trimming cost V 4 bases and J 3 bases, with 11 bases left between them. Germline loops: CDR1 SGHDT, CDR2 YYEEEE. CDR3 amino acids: CASSPLGDYEQYV. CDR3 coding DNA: TGTGCCAGCAGCCCCTTGGGGGACTACGAGCAGTACGTC.

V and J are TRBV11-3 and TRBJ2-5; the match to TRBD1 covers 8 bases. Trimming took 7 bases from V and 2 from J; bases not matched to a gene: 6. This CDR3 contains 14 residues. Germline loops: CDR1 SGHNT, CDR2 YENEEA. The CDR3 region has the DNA TGTGCCAGCAACCGAGGACAGGGTCAAGAGACCCAGTACTTC. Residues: CASNRGQGQETQYF.